The clone carrying this TCR beta chain has only a few counts. The antigen remains unidentified. MiXCR was run by TCRdb on the reads, yielding one entry per CDR3 protein. The sample yields roughly 920,000 distinct CDR3 sequences, roughly 31% seen once. CDR1 is SGHVS, CDR2 FQNEAQ, per germline. CDR3 length: 19 residues. V lost 2 bases and J lost 2, with 22 bases in between. The data originate from a study of T cell repertoires in cytomegalovirus infection. Sequencing was performed on cultured CD8+ T cells from PBMCs, taken from culture after CMV antigen stimulation. This chain links TRBV7-8 with TRBJ2-1; D perhaps matches TRBD1 (6 bases). This receptor was identified in a human donor in good health (CMV status not recorded). Some clones in this sample may be carry-over from other donors' samples. CDR3 protein: CASSLNRRGRVLTYNEQFF. The CDR3 bases are TGTGCCAGCAGCTTAAATCGCAGGGGAAGGGTCCTCACCTACAATGAGCAGTTCTTC.